The 22 T cell receptor beta chains below all came from one sample that was sequenced in a study of lymphopenia after photon versus proton radiotherapy. Data came from immunoSEQ multiplex PCR; TCRdb stores just in-frame clones and leaves some out. The data show about 7,300 clones, with about 92% seen just once and around 1.6% held by the top ten. The sequenced sample was peripheral blood, obtained from a patient treated with photon-based radiotherapy. These receptors were taken from a woman between 45 and 60 years old with cholangiocarcinoma.

The V call is TRBV7-2, the J call TRBJ1-3; 10 nucleotides line up with TRBD1. Trimming took 6 bases from V and 0 from J; bases not matched to a gene: 5. There are 16 residues in the CDR3. The germline CDR1 and CDR2 sequences are SGHTA and FQGNSA. The CDR3 nucleotides read TGTGCCAGCAGAAGGACAGGGGGTAACTCTGGAAACACCATATATTTT. It encodes CASRRTGGNSGNTIYF.

The chain recombines TRBV6-5 with TRBJ2-1; 13 bases fit TRBD2. The germline CDR1 and CDR2 sequences are MNHEY and SVGAGI. This CDR3 is 15 amino acids long. V lost 2 bases, J lost 6 bases, and 1 base stayed unmatched. This chain's CDR3 is CASSYTSGGGNEQFF. For the CDR3, the DNA is TGTGCCAGCAGTTACACTAGCGGGGGGGGCAATGAGCAGTTCTTC.

This rearrangement joins TRBV10-1 to TRBJ2-1; tentatively, D is TRBD1 or TRBD2 (5 bases each). CDR1 and CDR2 (germline): WNHNN, SYGVQD (reference sequence). Trimming removed 3 bases from V and 3 bases from J, with 12 bases in between. CDR3 length equals 15 residues. This CDR3 reads CASSDRGLGYNEQFF. The CDR3 bases are TGCGCCAGCAGTGACCGGGGCCTCGGCTACAATGAGCAGTTCTTC.

The chain employs TRBV7-8 and TRBJ2-1; TRBD1 agrees at 9 bases. The J segment lost 7 bases and the V segment lost 5 bases, leaving 12 bases of the junction unmatched. This CDR3 has 16 residues. The germline V gene encodes CDR1 SGHVS and CDR2 FQNEAQ. The CDR3, as DNA: TGTGCCAGCAGCCGCGGCCGGGACAGGGATTCAAATGAGCAGTTCTTC. Encoded protein: CASSRGRDRDSNEQFF.

CDR3 nucleotide sequence: TGCGCCAGCAGCCAAACGGACGGCGAAAAACTGTTTTTT. This translates into CASSQTDGEKLFF. The genes are TRBV4-3 and TRBJ1-4; D remains unclear. V dropped 2 bases and J dropped 8 bases, with 9 bases sitting between them. The germline V gene has CDR1 LGHNA and CDR2 YSLEER. This CDR3 comprises 13 residues.

This chain connects TRBV6-5 to TRBJ2-1; D possibly matches TRBD1 or TRBD2 (6 bases each). The CDR3 spans 15 residues. Germline V gene data show CDR1 as MNHEY and CDR2 as SVGAGI. Trimming shortened V by 2 bases and J by 10 bases, and 18 bases separated the two germline ends. The CDR3 protein is CASSYLGGRMIEQFF. CDR3 bases: TGTGCCAGCAGTTACCTAGGGGGGCGTATGATAGAGCAGTTCTTC.

The chain employs TRBV18 and TRBJ1-2; D is unclear. In germline, CDR1 is KGHSH, CDR2 LQKENI. This CDR3 is built from 15 residues. Deletions cut 3 bases from V and 4 bases from J, with 15 bases between. CDR3 region: CASSPDGKSSYGYTF. The CDR3 DNA follows: TGTGCCAGCTCACCCGACGGGAAGAGCAGCTATGGCTACACCTTC.

The chain combines TRBV20-1 with TRBJ2-1; the D gene is possibly TRBD1 (5 bases). The CDR3 is 11 residues long. Trimming shortened V by 5 bases and J by 4 bases, and 6 bases separated the two germline ends. The V gene's germline CDR1 is DFQATT and CDR2 SNEGSKA (reference sequence). The CDR3 sequence: CSARQYNEQFF. The CDR3 nucleotides read TGCAGTGCTCGACAGTACAATGAGCAGTTCTTC.

The chain uses TRBV5-1 and TRBJ2-2; D is undetermined. Trimming removed 5 bases from V and 3 bases from J, with 11 bases in between. From germline, CDR1 is SGHRS and CDR2 YFSETQ. This CDR3 has 14 amino acids. CDR3 region: CASRYSEYTGELFF. In DNA form, the CDR3 reads TGCGCCAGCAGGTATTCCGAATACACCGGGGAGCTGTTTTTT.

The chain links TRBV7-6 to TRBJ2-7; D possibly corresponds to TRBD2 (6 bases). Germline V gene data show CDR1 as SGHVS and CDR2 as FNYEAQ. Trimming shortened V by 5 bases and J by 2 bases, and 19 bases separated the two germline ends. The CDR3 has 16 residues. The DNA for the CDR3 is TGTGCCAGCAGCCCCTCACACCGGGACTTAACCTACGAGCAGTACTTC. Translating gives CASSPSHRDLTYEQYF.

The V gene is TRBV11-2, the J gene TRBJ2-5; D is possibly TRBD1 (5 bases). CDR1 SGHAT and CDR2 FQNNGV come from the germline V gene. The CDR3 covers 11 residues. Trimming shortened V by 8 bases and J by 1 base, and 5 bases separated the two germline ends. The CDR3 is CASGAQETQYF. CDR3 nucleotides: TGTGCCAGCGGGGCCCAAGAGACCCAGTACTTC. Drawing the rest from reference TRBV11-2 and TRBJ2-5, the complete variable domain is EAGVAQSPRYKIIEKRQSVAFWCNPISGHATLYWYQQILGQGPKLLIQFQNNGVVDDSQLPKDRFSAERLKGVDSTLKIQPAKLEDSAVYLCASGAQETQYFGPGTRLLVL.

The chain uses TRBV27 and TRBJ1-1; D call uncertain. The CDR3 contains 14 residues. The germline V gene encodes CDR1 MNHEY and CDR2 SMNVEV (reference sequence). With 5 bases removed from V and 4 bases from J, the gap between germline ends came to 14 bases. CDR3 nucleotide sequence: TGTGCCAGCAGTCCCACAGCGAGAGGCACTGAAGCTTTCTTT. As protein: CASSPTARGTEAFF.

The chain has TRBV9 and TRBJ1-1; no firm D call. Germline assignment: CDR1 SGDLS and CDR2 YYNGEE. Trimming removed 1 base from V and 1 base from J, with 5 bases in between. The CDR3 consists of 13 residues. The CDR3 nucleotides are TGTGCCAGCAGCGTAAACGGGAACACTGAAGCTTTCTTT. This encodes CASSVNGNTEAFF.

The CDR3 DNA reads as TGTGCCAGCAGCCCTTTGGACAGGAAGACCACCTACGAGCAGTACTTC. It translates to CASSPLDRKTTYEQYF. V and J are TRBV11-2 and TRBJ2-7; TRBD1 aligns across 7 bases. The CDR3 spans 16 residues. Germline V CDR1 and CDR2: SGHAT, FQNNGV. V dropped 5 bases and J dropped 2; count of bases not matched to a gene: 12.

The V gene is TRBV4-1, the J gene TRBJ2-5; tentatively, D is TRBD1 or TRBD2 (5 bases each). The DNA end is more similar to TRBJ2-7, so the J call may be wrong. Per germline, CDR1 MGHRA and CDR2 YSYEKL. This CDR3 has 14 amino acids. CDR3 sequence: CASSQPGAYYEQYF. The CDR3 DNA follows: TGCGCCAGCAGCCAACCCGGGGCCTACTACGAGCAGTACTTC.

The CDR3 sequence: CASSIEGASTF. CDR3 nucleotide sequence: TGTGCCAGCAGCATAGAGGGGGCGAGCACCTTC. V gene TRBV5-6 combines with J gene TRBJ1-2, with 7 bases fitting TRBD1. The CDR3 is made up of 11 amino acids. Per germline, CDR1 SGHDT and CDR2 YYEEEE. V gave up 4 bases and J gave up 13 bases; unmatched junction bases: 7. Supplemented by reference TRBV5-6 and TRBJ1-2, the full variable domain reads DAGVTQSPTHLIKTRGQQVTLRCSPKSGHDTVSWYQQALGQGPQFIFQYYEEEERQRGNFPDRFSGHQFPNYSSELNVNALLLGDSALYLCASSIEGASTFGSGTRLTVV.

The chain uses TRBV30 and TRBJ1-2; no clear D gene. There are 13 residues in the CDR3. The ends were cut back, 6 bases at V and 7 bases at J, with 18 bases in the middle. Germline CDR1 reads GTSNPN; CDR2 reads SVGIG (reference sequence). The chain's CDR3 is CACKGLNSFGYTF. CDR3 sequence (DNA): TGTGCCTGTAAGGGTTTAAATTCCTTTGGCTACACCTTC.

The sample holds one count of this clone. The V gene is TRBV9, the J gene TRBJ1-1; no reliable D call. This CDR3 comprises 12 residues. Trimming removed 3 bases at V and 3 bases at J, with 6 bases between. Looked up from germline, CDR1 is SGDLS and CDR2 is YYNGEE. CDR3 bases: TGTGCCAGCAGCGCCAGAGACACTGAAGCTTTCTTT. This encodes CASSARDTEAFF.

V is TRBV7-2 and J is TRBJ1-4; tentative D call: TRBD1 (6 bases). Trimming left V 2 bases short and J 3 bases short, with 16 bases between. The CDR3 spans 17 residues. Germline V CDR1 and CDR2: SGHTA, FQGNSA. CDR3 loop: CASSLRAGASANEKLFF. The CDR3 bases are TGTGCCAGCAGCTTAAGGGCAGGGGCATCGGCTAATGAAAAACTGTTTTTT.

V and J are TRBV30 and TRBJ1-2; D remains unclear. This CDR3 has 12 residues. Germline V gene lookup returns CDR1 GTSNPN and CDR2 SVGIG (reference sequence). V gave up 2 bases and J gave up 8 bases, with 12 bases separating them. As DNA, the CDR3 is TGTGCCTGGAGTTACCTTTGGGTCGGCTACACCTTC. This translates into CAWSYLWVGYTF.

Here the CDR3 reads CAWKPGGTEAFF. As DNA, the CDR3 is TGTGCCTGGAAACCCGGGGGCACTGAAGCTTTCTTT. The V and J genes are TRBV30 and TRBJ1-1; D may be TRBD1 (5 bases). CDR1 is GTSNPN and CDR2 is SVGIG in the germline V gene (reference sequence). This CDR3 contains 12 residues. Trimming removed 4 bases at V and 4 bases at J, with 10 bases between.

V usage is TRBV6-1 and J usage is TRBJ1-4; perhaps TRBD1 as D (5 bases). This CDR3 has 15 residues. Germline V gives CDR1 MNHNS, CDR2 SASEGT. With 8 bases removed from V and 7 bases from J, the gap between germline ends came to 20 bases. CDR3 DNA: TGTGCCAGCCTTCGAGAGAGGGGCGTTAGTGAAAAACTGTTTTTT. Translated, it gives CASLRERGVSEKLFF.